The 7 T cell receptor beta chains below all came from one sample that was sequenced in a study of shared clonotypes between healthy human individuals. Data came from immunoSEQ multiplex PCR; TCRdb stores just in-frame clones and leaves some out. The sample includes 600,000 or so clones, about 95% of them seen just once. It was CD45RO-negative cells, positively selected for CCR7, that made up naive CD8 cells, with terminally differentiated effector memory CD45RA+ cells excluded. The sample comprised naive CD8+ T cells sorted from blood. These receptors were taken from a woman in her 30s in good health.

This clone is a singleton in its sample. The J gene is TRBJ2-7, the V gene TRBV21-1; TRBD2 reflects the table's D call only, with no check against the DNA. TRBV21-1 is reported as a pseudogene. The CDR3 is 17 amino acids. CDR3 region: CASSPHPASGSSYEQYF. The CDR3, as DNA: TGTGCCAGCAGCCCCCATCCGGCTAGCGGGAGCTCCTACGAGCAGTACTTC.

This chain joins TRBV5-6 and TRBJ2-1; 8 nucleotides align to TRBD1. This CDR3 is built from 16 residues. The germline CDR1 and CDR2 sequences are SGHDT and YYEEEE. The trim removed 0 bases at V and 9 bases at J, leaving 11 bases unmatched. CDR3 in DNA: TGTGCCAGCAGCTTGGAATGGCAGGGGGCTGGGGGTGAGCAGTTCTTC. Translation: CASSLEWQGAGGEQFF.

The chain has TRBV7-9 and TRBJ2-1; TRBD1 agrees at 10 bases. Germline CDR1 is SEHNR and CDR2 is FQNEAQ (reference sequence). V was pared by 5 bases and J by 8 bases, with 12 bases of the junction left unmatched. This CDR3 is built from 16 residues. The CDR3 region has the DNA TGTGCCAGCAGCCCGACCGGGGGGACAGGGGTCCATGAGCAGTTCTTC. This encodes CASSPTGGTGVHEQFF. Drawing the rest from reference TRBV7-9 and TRBJ2-1, the complete variable domain is DTGVSQNPRHKITKRGQNVTFRCDPISEHNRLYWYRQTLGQGPEFLTYFQNEAQLEKSRLLSDRFSAERPKGSFSTLEIQRTEQGDSAMYLCASSPTGGTGVHEQFFGPGTRLTVL.

This clone showed up just once. The chain uses TRBV29-1 and TRBJ1-2; D ambiguous. V shed 8 bases and J shed 8 bases, with 18 bases lying between them. The CDR3 loop spans 12 amino acids. Germline V CDR1 and CDR2: SQVTM, ANQGSEA. CDR3 in amino acids: CSLREPHGGYTF. The CDR3 DNA reads as TGCAGCCTACGTGAACCTCATGGAGGCTACACCTTC.

The genes are TRBV19 and TRBJ2-1; the match to TRBD2 covers 9 bases. Germline V gene sequence: CDR1 LNHDA, CDR2 SQIVND (reference sequence). The CDR3 has 15 residues. After removal of 3 bases from V and 10 bases from J, the junction contained 10 bases not matched to a gene. The CDR3 spells CASSMLVAGVDEQFF. The CDR3, as DNA: TGTGCCAGTAGTATGTTGGTAGCGGGAGTCGACGAGCAGTTCTTC.

The chain recombines TRBV4-1 with TRBJ1-2; a weak D match, TRBD1 (5 bases). Looked up from germline, CDR1 is MGHRA and CDR2 is YSYEKL. The germline V and J ends were trimmed by 2 bases and 8 bases, with 21 bases remaining between them. The CDR3 is 16 residues long. In DNA form, the CDR3 reads TGCGCCAGCAGCCAACGAAGAGGGGAATTGTCGGCCGGCTACACCTTC. Translation gives CASSQRRGELSAGYTF.

Turning to this clone: At the DNA level, this CDR3 is encoded by other sequences in the same sample as well. CDR3 in amino acids: CASSLLAGVTGELFF. The CDR3 DNA reads as TGTGCCAGCAGTTTACTAGCGGGAGTAACCGGGGAGCTGTTTTTT. The chain recombines TRBV27 with TRBJ2-2; 10 bases align to TRBD2. After removal of 2 bases from V and 5 bases from J, the junction contained 2 bases not matched to a gene. The CDR3 is made up of 15 amino acids. Germline CDR1 and CDR2: MNHEY and SMNVEV (reference sequence).